The following is a TCR beta chain sequence with its context. This clone appeared once. No antigen is known for it. One base away there is no much larger clone; base qualities are not given. Libraries were made using the immunoSEQ multiplex PCR assay. Deep sequencing of rearranged TCR beta loci, alongside multiparametric flow cytometry, was used to profile T cell repertoires. This immuneACCESS table, as held by TCRdb, lists in-frame sequences with V and J called but not all clones. Of the missing ones, under half trace to an unresolved V gene in checked studies; the others have no known cause. For this sample there are roughly 40,000 clones; about 86% appear just once. The ten largest clones add up to 10% of the sample. The data stem from a study of lymphopenia after photon versus proton radiotherapy (dated by TCRdb to between 2018 and 2021). Background for the entire study: Photon and proton radiation therapy were compared by the study for their immunological effects in patients with gastrointestinal tumors who developed high-grade lymphopenia. The roughly 18 patients in the cohort had gastrointestinal tumors, were treated with either photon or proton therapy, and subsequently developed lymphopenia. The goal of the study was to describe how the two radiation modalities differ in their effects on the immune system.

The investigation overall reported the following: The authors looked at the survival association only in patients who died, and they framed better survival with proton therapy as a possibility rather than a demonstrated result. Across the cohort, among patients who died, a greater drop in TCR diversity after the nadir was inversely correlated with overall survival time. After the lymphocyte count nadir, repertoires from photon-treated patients showed oligoclonal expansion, particularly of CD8+ Temra cells, and this expansion drove the decline in diversity. During treatment, patients who received photon therapy lost naive T cells and TCR diversity and gained effector/memory populations, whereas patients who received proton therapy remained relatively stable.

This material consisted of peripheral blood, taken from a patient treated with proton-based radiotherapy. This receptor was identified in a woman in her 70s with pancreatic cancer. Some clones in this sample may be carry-over from other donors' samples.

CDR3 loop: CASRDRGFGTDTQYF. The DNA sequence is TGTGCCAGTAGAGACAGGGGGTTTGGCACAGATACGCAGTATTTT. The rearranged chain carries TRBV19 and TRBJ2-3, with 9 bases in between that match TRBD1. Including the terminal cysteine and phenylalanine, the CDR3 comprises 15 residues. Kept here is only the CDR3 DNA, which spans 45 bases and is read in frame from base 1. From a lookup of the germline V gene (reference sequence), CDR1 and CDR2 are LNHDA and SQIVND. V is pruned by 6 bases and J by 1 base, leaving 5 bases of the junction without a gene match.